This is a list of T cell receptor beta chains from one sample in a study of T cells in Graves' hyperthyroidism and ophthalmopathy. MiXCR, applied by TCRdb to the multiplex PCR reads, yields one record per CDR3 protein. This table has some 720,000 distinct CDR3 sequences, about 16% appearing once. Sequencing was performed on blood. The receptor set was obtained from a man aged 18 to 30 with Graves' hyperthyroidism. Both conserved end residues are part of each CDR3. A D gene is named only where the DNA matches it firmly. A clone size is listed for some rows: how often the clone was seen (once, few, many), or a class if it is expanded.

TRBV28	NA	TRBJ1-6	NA	TGTGCCAGCACCACGGCTACGGTCAGCTCCTATAATTCACCCCTCCACTTT	CASTTATVSSYNSPLHF
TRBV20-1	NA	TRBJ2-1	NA	TGCAGTGCTAGAGTAGCGGATGAGCAGTTCTTC	CSARVADEQFF
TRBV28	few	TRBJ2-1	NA	TGTGCCAGCAGTTCAGAGCCCTCCTACAATGAGCAGTTCTTC	CASSSEPSYNEQFF
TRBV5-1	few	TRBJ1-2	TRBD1	TGCGCCAGCAGCTCCGGGACAGCGGACCCCTATGGCTACACCTTC	CASSSGTADPYGYTF
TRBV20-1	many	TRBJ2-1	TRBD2	TGCAGTGCTACCGGTAGCGGGGGCCCCAATGAGCAGTTCTTC	CSATGSGGPNEQFF
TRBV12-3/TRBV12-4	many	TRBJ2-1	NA	TGTGCCAGCCGGAGACCCGGAGCCAGGTCTGAGCAGTTCTTC	CASRRPGARSEQFF
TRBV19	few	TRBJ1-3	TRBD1	TGTGCCAGTAGTAATCCGGGACAGGGCTCTGGAAACACCATATATTTT	CASSNPGQGSGNTIYF
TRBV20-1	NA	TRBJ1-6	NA	TGCAGTGCCTCGGGGGCTGATTCACCCCTCCACTTT	CSASGADSPLHF
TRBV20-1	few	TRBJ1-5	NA	TGCAGTGCTAGAGATCCCTGGGCCCAGCCCCAGCATTTT	CSARDPWAQPQHF
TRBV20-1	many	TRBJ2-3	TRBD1	TGCAGTGCTAGAGGGACCACAGGGGGCGGATCCACAGATACGCAGTATTTT	CSARGTTGGGSTDTQYF
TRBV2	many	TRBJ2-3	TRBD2	TGTGCCAGCAGGTCTAGCGGGACGCCCAATACGCAGTATTTT	CASRSSGTPNTQYF
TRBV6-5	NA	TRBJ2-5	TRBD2	TGTGCCAGCAGTTCAGCACAACTAGCGGAACAAGAGACCCAGTACTTC	CASSSAQLAEQETQYF
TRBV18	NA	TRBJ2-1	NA	TGTGCCAGCTCACCCCGGGTCCACAATGAGCAGTTCTTC	CASSPRVHNEQFF
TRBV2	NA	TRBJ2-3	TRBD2	TGTGCCAGCACTGGAGGGAGGGCCGGAGATACGCAGTATTTT	CASTGGRAGDTQYF
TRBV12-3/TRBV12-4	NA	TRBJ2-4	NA	TGTGCCAGCAGTTTCTTGGTTGCCAAAAACATTCAGTACTTC	CASSFLVAKNIQYF
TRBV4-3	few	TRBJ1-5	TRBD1	TGCGCCAGCAGCCAACCGGACAGGGAAGGGCGAGACAATCAGCCCCAGCATTTT	CASSQPDREGRDNQPQHF
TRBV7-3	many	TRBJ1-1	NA	TGTGCCAGCAGCCCCGGGGGCGGGCCTGAAGCTTTCTTT	CASSPGGGPEAFF
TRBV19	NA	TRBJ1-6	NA	TGTGCCAGCCACGAAAGGGGAACCAGGGGAGGTTCACCCCTCCACTTT	CASHERGTRGGSPLHF
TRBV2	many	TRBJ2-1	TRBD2	TGTGCCAGCAGTGGACGCCGCGAGGGGACTAGCGGGAGATCCTACAATGAGCAGTTCTTC	CASSGRREGTSGRSYNEQFF
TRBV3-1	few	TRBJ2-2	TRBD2	TGTGCCAGCAGCCTCTTGACTAGCGGAACGAACACCGGGGAGCTGTTTTTT	CASSLLTSGTNTGELFF
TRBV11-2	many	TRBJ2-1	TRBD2	TGTGCCAGCAGCTTGACTAGCGGGACAACGAATGAGCAGTTCTTC	CASSLTSGTTNEQFF
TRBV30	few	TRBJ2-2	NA	TGTGCCTGGAGGTATACCTTCGGGGAGCTGTTTTTT	CAWRYTFGELFF
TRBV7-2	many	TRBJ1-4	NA	TGTGCCAGCAGCCCTGGACTAAATGAAAAACTGTTTTTT	CASSPGLNEKLFF
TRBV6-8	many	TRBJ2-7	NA	TGTGCCAGCGCCCCCCAGGGGTTGTCCTACGAGCAGTACTTC	CASAPQGLSYEQYF
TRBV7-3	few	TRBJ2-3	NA	TGTGCCAGCAGCTTAATTCCTAGAGTGGATACGCAGTATTTT	CASSLIPRVDTQYF